This section outlines one TCR beta chain sequence together with its context. Its antigen is undetermined. This sample is part of a study of cytomegalovirus exposure and HLA in healthy donors. Study in general: Most donors, just over 80% of around 400 genotyped, fell in the Caucasian-associated ancestry cluster. Findings and limits, study-wide: The study flagged around 160 TCR beta chains as cytomegalovirus-associated. One variant, a missense change in DCLRE1C, was linked in a later analysis to TCR beta V- and J-gene trimming.

Researchers ran the PCR with 60 Vbeta and 13 Jbeta primers. The assay was immunoSEQ multiplex PCR, and TCRdb's table has in-frame clones only and misses some. In the table there are tens of thousands of clones, 65% to 70% of which are singletons. The length of the CDR3 is 14 residues. Unmatched junction bases numbered 8, after V lost 6 bases and J lost 4 bases. Germline values: CDR1 SGHTA, CDR2 FQGNSA. The origin of this receptor is a woman aged 25 to 39 in good health and CMV-seronegative. The genes are TRBV7-2 and TRBJ2-5; TRBD1 agrees at 7 bases. Sequencing input: PBMCs. This CDR3 is CASSPPDRAETQYF. CDR3 sequence (DNA): TGTGCCAGCAGTCCCCCCGACAGGGCAGAGACCCAGTACTTC.